Below, 22 T cell receptor beta chains from the same sample are listed, as sequenced in a study of T cell changes during pregnancy in multiple sclerosis. Sequencing was performed with immunoSEQ multiplex PCR; in TCRdb, only in-frame clones are kept and a portion is missing. Of about 66,000 clones listed, more than 85% are singletons. The sample in question was CD8+ T cells from peripheral blood mononuclear cells, obtained before pregnancy. Source of these receptors: a female donor with multiple sclerosis, enrolled in a pregnancy study.

V usage is TRBV30 and J usage is TRBJ1-5, with 10 bases matching TRBD1. J gave up 8 bases and V 2 bases, and 6 bases lay outside the gene matches. Germline CDR1 reads GTSNPN; CDR2 reads SVGIG (reference sequence). This CDR3 has 14 amino acids. The CDR3 bases are TGTGCCTGGAGTCCCGGACAGGGGGAAGAGCCCCAGCATTTT. As protein: CAWSPGQGEEPQHF.

V is TRBV6-5 and J is TRBJ2-1, with D maybe TRBD1 (7 bases). Germline CDR1 is MNHEY and CDR2 is SVGAGI. V lost 6 bases to trimming and J lost 9 bases, with 15 bases between them. The CDR3 runs to 13 residues. The CDR3 sequence is CASSIGTAGEQFF. For the CDR3, the DNA is TGTGCCAGCAGCATAGGGACAGCGGGTGAGCAGTTCTTC.

V and J are TRBV7-5 and TRBJ2-5; the table calls TRBD2, which could not be checked here. TRBV7-5 is flagged as a pseudogene. This CDR3 has 18 residues. CDR3 loop: CARSPQGGTSGVQETQYF. CDR3 coding DNA: TGTGCCAGAAGCCCCCAGGGGGGGACTAGCGGGGTACAAGAGACCCAGTACTTC.

The chain combines TRBV14 with TRBJ2-7; D gene unclear. Germline-derived CDR1 and CDR2 are SGHDN and FVKESK. The V and J ends lost 4 bases and 4 bases respectively, with 11 bases between them. The CDR3 extends over 13 amino acids. The CDR3 loop is CASSLLGDYEQYF. The CDR3 DNA reads TGTGCCAGCAGCCTTCTTGGAGATTACGAGCAGTACTTC.

V gene TRBV27 combines with J gene TRBJ2-1; D gene unclear. Germline CDR1 and CDR2: MNHEY and SMNVEV (reference sequence). V was cut by 2 bases and J by 6 bases, with 5 bases left in between. This CDR3 is 12 amino acids long. CDR3 sequence: CASSLLGNEQFF. The DNA of the CDR3 is TGTGCCAGCAGTTTACTAGGCAATGAGCAGTTCTTC.

The chain employs TRBV4-1 and TRBJ2-7, with D perhaps TRBD2 (6 bases). The CDR3 has 14 amino acids. Germline lookup yields CDR1 MGHRA and CDR2 YSYEKL. V gave up 2 bases and J gave up 5 bases, with 13 bases separating them. DNA of the CDR3: TGCGCCAGCAGCCAATGGTTAGGGACTGACGAGCAGTACTTC. Protein sequence: CASSQWLGTDEQYF.

This chain joins TRBV29-1 and TRBJ2-7; 7 bases map to TRBD1. The junction had 3 bases not matched to a gene; V was cut back by 5 bases and J by 2 bases. The CDR3 has 12 residues. The V gene's germline CDR1 is SQVTM and CDR2 ANQGSEA. CDR3 DNA: TGCAGCGTTCGCCAGGGGGCCTACGAGCAGTACTTC. This translates into CSVRQGAYEQYF.

J is TRBJ2-1 and V is TRBV6-5, with 13 bases fitting TRBD2. With V trimmed by 6 bases and J by 10 bases, 9 bases remained unmatched. This CDR3 contains 15 residues. Germline CDR1 reads MNHEY; CDR2 reads SVGAGI. The chain's CDR3 is CASSPGTSGVGEQFF. The CDR3 DNA sequence: TGTGCCAGCAGCCCCGGGACTAGCGGGGTGGGCGAGCAGTTCTTC.

CDR3 nucleotides: TGTGCCAGCAATCCCATTACGACAGGGGGTGGAAACACCATATATTTT. It yields the protein CASNPITTGGGNTIYF. The chain employs TRBV6-6 and TRBJ1-3; 9 bases are a match to TRBD1. V lost 7 bases and J lost 3; bases outside the gene matches: 10. This CDR3 is built from 16 residues. Germline CDR1 is MNHNY and CDR2 is SVGAGI (reference sequence).

The V and J genes are TRBV10-3 and TRBJ2-1; D remains unclear. CDR1 and CDR2 from the germline V gene are ENHRY and SYGVKD. Trimming removed 2 bases from V and 7 bases from J, with 6 bases in between. The CDR3 runs 12 residues. The CDR3 bases are TGTGCCATCAGTGAGGCCGAGAATGAGCAGTTCTTC. It translates to CAISEAENEQFF.

The chain has TRBV27 and TRBJ1-5; D unresolved. Between the trimmed V and J ends, which lost 0 bases and 3 bases, there was a span of 12 bases. This CDR3 has 16 amino acids. Germline-derived CDR1 and CDR2 are MNHEY and SMNVEV (reference sequence). CDR3 sequence: CASSLSRAGDNQPQHF. CDR3 nucleotides: TGTGCCAGCAGTTTATCGCGAGCCGGGGACAATCAGCCCCAGCATTTT.

The V gene is TRBV5-8, the J gene TRBJ2-1; the match to TRBD2 covers 8 bases. V shed 4 bases, J shed 14 bases, and the junction held 5 bases outside the gene matches. Looked up from germline, CDR1 is SGHTS and CDR2 is YDEGEE. The length of the CDR3 is 11 residues. The CDR3 DNA follows: TGTGCCAGCAGCGGGACTAGGTGGGAGTTCTTC. Translating gives CASSGTRWEFF.

This chain uses TRBV27 with TRBJ1-1; D possibly corresponds to TRBD1 (6 bases). The CDR3 runs 13 residues. The germline V gene has CDR1 MNHEY and CDR2 SMNVEV (reference sequence). Trimming removed 5 bases from V and 5 bases from J, with 12 bases in between. CDR3 DNA sequence: TGTGCCAGCAGTCCGGGGGGCGGGACTGAAGCTTTCTTT. It specifies CASSPGGGTEAFF.

The genes are TRBV10-3 and TRBJ2-5; 10 bases match TRBD1. With 4 bases clipped from V and 5 bases from J, the junction kept 7 bases outside the gene matches. The germline V gene encodes CDR1 ENHRY and CDR2 SYGVKD. CDR3 size: 15 residues. In DNA, the CDR3 is TGTGCCATCAGTGGACAGGGGGCTGAATGGGAGACCCAGTACTTC. This encodes CAISGQGAEWETQYF.

The V call is TRBV5-1, the J call TRBJ2-3, with 8 bases that match TRBD1. The CDR3 extends over 15 amino acids. V shed 5 bases and J 3 bases; nucleotides not matched to a gene: 8. The germline gives CDR1 SGHRS, CDR2 YFSETQ. CDR3 bases: TGCGCCAGCAGTTTACCGGGACAGGCTACAGATACGCAGTATTTT. Protein product: CASSLPGQATDTQYF.

V usage is TRBV7-3 and J usage is TRBJ2-3, with 8 bases fitting TRBD1. CDR1 and CDR2 from the germline V gene are SGHTA and FQGTGA. Losses at the gene ends were 5 bases for V and 2 bases for J; bases not matched to a gene: 3. The CDR3 contains 14 residues. The CDR3 here is CASSRTGNTDTQYF. The DNA for the CDR3 is TGTGCCAGCAGCCGGACAGGGAACACAGATACGCAGTATTTT.

The chain employs TRBV7-6 and TRBJ2-1, with D possibly matching TRBD2 (6 bases). CDR1 SGHVS and CDR2 FNYEAQ come from the germline V gene. Trimming shortened V by 1 base and J by 3 bases, and 7 bases separated the two germline ends. The CDR3 runs to 14 residues. DNA for the CDR3: TGTGCCAGCAGCTTAGGGGGGGACTACAATGAGCAGTTCTTC. This sequence encodes CASSLGGDYNEQFF. The full variable domain, in which reference TRBV7-6 and TRBJ2-1 provide the parts outside the CDR3, is GAGVSQSPRYKVTKRGQDVALRCDPISGHVSLYWYRQALGQGPEFLTYFNYEAQQDKSGLPNDRFSAERPEGSISTLTIQRTEQRDSAMYRCASSLGGDYNEQFFGPGTRLTVL.

The chain has TRBV10-2 and TRBJ1-5; D gene ambiguous. Trimming shortened V by 0 bases and J by 2 bases, and 5 bases separated the two germline ends. Per germline, CDR1 WSHSY and CDR2 SAAADI. This CDR3 is 14 amino acids long. CDR3 amino acids: CASSESLGNQPQHF. CDR3 bases: TGCGCCAGCAGTGAGTCACTGGGCAATCAGCCCCAGCATTTT.

This clone was observed once. The chain is built from TRBV5-8 and TRBJ2-1; TRBD1 agrees at 9 bases. J was trimmed by 9 bases and V by 0 bases; bases with no gene match: 4. CDR1 is SGHTS and CDR2 is YDEGEE in the germline V gene. The CDR3 extends over 14 amino acids. The CDR3 region has the DNA TGTGCCAGCAGCTTGGGGACAGGGGTTGGTGAGCAGTTCTTC. Its translation: CASSLGTGVGEQFF. The full variable domain, completed using reference TRBV5-8 and TRBJ2-1, is EAGVTQSPTHLIKTRGQQATLRCSPISGHTSVYWYQQALGLGLQFLLWYDEGEERNRGNFPPRFSGRQFPNYSSELNVNALELEDSALYLCASSLGTGVGEQFFGPGTRLTVL.

The chain uses TRBV7-8 and TRBJ1-2; no definite D call. The ends were cut back, 5 bases at V and 8 bases at J, with 18 bases in the middle. The CDR3 consists of 14 residues. CDR1 and CDR2 from the germline V gene are SGHVS and FQNEAQ. The CDR3 loop is CASSPRHSRKGYTF. The CDR3 nucleotides read TGTGCCAGCAGCCCTCGCCACAGTCGCAAGGGCTACACCTTC.

The chain uses TRBV19 and TRBJ2-5; 7 bases align to TRBD2. Losses at the gene ends were 1 base for V and 0 bases for J; bases not matched to a gene: 2. CDR1 LNHDA and CDR2 SQIVND come from the germline V gene (reference sequence). The CDR3 covers 15 residues. CDR3 protein: CASSIGGGYQETQYF. DNA for the CDR3: TGTGCCAGTAGTATAGGGGGGGGGTACCAAGAGACCCAGTACTTC.

This sequence joins TRBV5-1 and TRBJ2-1, with 8 positions matching TRBD1. The trim removed 3 bases at V and 3 bases at J, leaving 11 bases unmatched. This CDR3 is 17 amino acids long. The germline gives CDR1 SGHRS, CDR2 YFSETQ. The CDR3 reads CASSSKRTGTVYNEQFF. CDR3 DNA sequence: TGCGCCAGCAGCTCCAAGAGGACAGGGACGGTCTACAATGAGCAGTTCTTC.